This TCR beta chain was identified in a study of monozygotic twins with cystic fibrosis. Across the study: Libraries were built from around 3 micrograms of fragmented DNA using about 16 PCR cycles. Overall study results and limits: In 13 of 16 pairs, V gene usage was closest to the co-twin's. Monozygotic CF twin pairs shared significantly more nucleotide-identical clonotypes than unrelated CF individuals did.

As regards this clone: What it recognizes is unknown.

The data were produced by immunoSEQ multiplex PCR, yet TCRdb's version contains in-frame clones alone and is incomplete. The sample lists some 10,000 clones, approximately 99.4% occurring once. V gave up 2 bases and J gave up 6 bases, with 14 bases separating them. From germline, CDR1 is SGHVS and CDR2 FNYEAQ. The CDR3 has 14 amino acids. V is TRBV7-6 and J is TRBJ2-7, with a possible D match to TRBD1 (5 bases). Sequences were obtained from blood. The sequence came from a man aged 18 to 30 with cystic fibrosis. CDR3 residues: CASSLSDSSGEQYF. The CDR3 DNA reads TGTGCCAGCAGCTTAAGCGACAGCTCCGGCGAGCAGTACTTC.